This T cell receptor beta chain was identified during a study of monozygotic twins with cystic fibrosis. Clones were read by immunoSEQ multiplex PCR, and TCRdb kept only the in-frame ones, dropping some. There are 20,000 to 25,000 clones in the sample; less than 98% occur only once, and about 0.15% lies in the top ten. Deletions cut 3 bases from V and 1 base from J, with 19 bases between. The CDR3 consists of 18 residues. CDR1 and CDR2 (germline): SGHDT, YYEEEE. V gene TRBV5-6 combines with J gene TRBJ2-2, with D maybe TRBD2 (6 bases). The clonotype comes from a girl aged 10 to 17 with cystic fibrosis. Sequences were obtained from blood. CDR3 sequence: CASSSGDPVIWNTGELFF. The CDR3 DNA follows: TGTGCCAGCAGCTCGGGGGACCCCGTTATATGGAACACCGGGGAGCTGTTTTTT.